The present T cell receptor (beta chain) was sequenced within a study of T cell responses to AZD1222 COVID-19 vaccine. In the case of this clone: The antigen is undetermined.

V gave up 10 bases and J gave up 5 bases, with 18 bases separating them. Germline CDR1 is KGHSH and CDR2 is LQKENI. This CDR3 spans 14 amino acids. Data came from immunoSEQ multiplex PCR; TCRdb stores just in-frame clones and leaves some out. The profile shows 200,000 to 300,000 clones, approximately 95% of them singletons. Findings of the study overall: Among spike-specific TCRs, nearly half reportedly target unmutated variant regions.

The sequence was collected from an adult in good health. This rearrangement joins TRBV18 to TRBJ2-1; D is possibly TRBD2 (6 bases). This specimen consisted of peripheral blood, obtained on day 0 of AZD1222 vaccination. Here the CDR3 reads CATNGGLVNNEQFF. CDR3 coding DNA: TGTGCCACAAACGGAGGGTTAGTAAACAATGAGCAGTTCTTC.